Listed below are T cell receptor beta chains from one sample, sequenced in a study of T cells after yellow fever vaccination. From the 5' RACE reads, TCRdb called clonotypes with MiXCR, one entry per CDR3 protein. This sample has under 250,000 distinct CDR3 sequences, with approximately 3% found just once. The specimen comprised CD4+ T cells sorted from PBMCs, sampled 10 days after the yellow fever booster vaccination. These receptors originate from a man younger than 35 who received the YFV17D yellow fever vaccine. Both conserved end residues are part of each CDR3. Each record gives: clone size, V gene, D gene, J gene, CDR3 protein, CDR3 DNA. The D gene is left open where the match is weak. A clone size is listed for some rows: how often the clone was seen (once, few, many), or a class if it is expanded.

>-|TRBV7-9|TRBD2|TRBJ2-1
CASNIGAGEYNEQFF
TGTGCCAGCAACATAGGGGCGGGAGAGTACAATGAGCAGTTCTTC
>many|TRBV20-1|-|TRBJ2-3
CSASLGMPPDTQYF
TGCAGTGCTAGCCTTGGAATGCCCCCAGATACGCAGTATTTT
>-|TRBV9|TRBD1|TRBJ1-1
CASSPRGQETEAFF
TGTGCCAGCAGCCCACGGGGACAGGAGACTGAAGCTTTCTTT
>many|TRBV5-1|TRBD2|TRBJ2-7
CASSSGVSEQYF
TGCGCCAGCAGTAGCGGGGTAAGCGAGCAGTACTTC
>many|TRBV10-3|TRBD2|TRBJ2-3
CAISDLSTSGGGDTQYF
TGTGCCATCAGTGACTTATCGACTAGCGGGGGCGGCGATACGCAGTATTTT
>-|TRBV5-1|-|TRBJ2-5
CASSSAELVGTQYF
TGCGCCAGCAGCAGTGCAGAACTGGTAGGGACCCAGTACTTC
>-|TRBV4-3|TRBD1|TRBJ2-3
CASSHSDRGDADTQYF
TGCGCCAGCAGCCACTCAGACAGGGGCGACGCAGATACGCAGTATTTT
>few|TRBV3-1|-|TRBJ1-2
CASSQATGLGYTF
TGTGCCAGCAGCCAAGCTACAGGGCTTGGCTACACCTTC
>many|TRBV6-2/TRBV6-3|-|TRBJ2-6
CASSYGPPGANVLTF
TGTGCCAGCAGTTACGGGCCGCCTGGGGCCAACGTCCTGACTTTC
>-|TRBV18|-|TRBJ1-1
CASSPEGGTEAFF
TGTGCCAGCTCACCAGAGGGGGGGACTGAAGCTTTCTTT
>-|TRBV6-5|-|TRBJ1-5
CASQKGLHNQPQHF
TGTGCCAGCCAAAAGGGTTTACACAATCAGCCCCAGCATTTT